A single sample gave rise to the 7 T cell receptor beta chains below, sequenced in a study of post-analysis software for immune sequencing data. Whole-study findings and limits: Patients used about five TRBV segments, including TRBV5-6, TRBV5-1 and TRBV20-1, more often than controls.

For these receptors, no antigen is known. TCR beta cDNA libraries had unique molecular identifiers. Each CDR3 protein gets one entry after TCRdb re-called the PCR reads with MiXCR. The profile shows about 560,000 distinct CDR3 sequences, roughly 40% of them singletons. The sample taken for sequencing was blood. The receptors here all came from a girl between 5 and 17 years old with multiple sclerosis.

This clonotype was seen a handful of times. The chain employs TRBV12-3 or TRBV12-4 and TRBJ1-2, with D uncertain. This CDR3 has 15 residues. V was clipped by 6 bases and J by 4 bases, with 18 bases between them. CDR3 DNA sequence: TGTGCCAGCAGCCTTAGCGGGCCGTCTGGCTATGGCTACACCTTC. The encoded protein is CASSLSGPSGYGYTF.

This clonotype was counted a few times. The chain has TRBV10-3 and TRBJ2-7; either TRBD1 or TRBD2 may fit D (6 bases each). The germline V gene has CDR1 ENHRY and CDR2 SYGVKD. Trimming pared 6 bases from V and 6 bases from J, leaving 15 bases between. The CDR3 sequence is 13 residues long. CDR3 in DNA: TGTGCCATCAGCGCGGAGGGGGGATCCGAGCAGTACTTC. Protein product: CAISAEGGSEQYF.

The V call is TRBV4-1, the J call TRBJ1-2; TRBD1 is a possible D gene (5 bases). Germline CDR1 reads MGHRA; CDR2 reads YSYEKL. CDR3 length: 17 residues. V shed 6 bases and J shed 0 bases, with 20 bases lying between them. The CDR3 DNA sequence: TGCGCCAGCAGTTTCTTTTCCCGCCCGGGGGCTAACTATGGCTACACCTTC. Amino acid sequence: CASSFFSRPGANYGYTF.

V usage is TRBV20-1 and J usage is TRBJ1-2; 7 bases are a match to TRBD1. V gave up 0 bases and J gave up 7 bases; unmatched junction bases: 2. The CDR3 contains 12 residues. Looked up from germline, CDR1 is DFQATT and CDR2 is SNEGSKA (reference sequence). The CDR3 bases are TGCAGTGCTAGAGATGACAGGGCTGGCTACACCTTC. Translating it yields CSARDDRAGYTF.

The J gene is TRBJ1-2, the V gene TRBV12-3 or TRBV12-4; 9 nucleotides line up with TRBD1. The CDR3 sequence is 14 residues long. Losses at the gene ends were 7 bases for V and 4 bases for J; bases not matched to a gene: 7. CDR3 sequence (DNA): TGTGCCAGCAAAGGGGGACAGGGATCCTATGGCTACACCTTC. It encodes CASKGGQGSYGYTF.

This clonotype has a handful of counts. The chain uses TRBV12-3 or TRBV12-4 and TRBJ1-1; D ambiguous. This CDR3 contains 10 residues. Trimming took off 7 bases at V and 3 bases at J, with 3 bases between the two ends. In DNA form, the CDR3 reads TGTGCCAGCATACACACTGAAGCTTTCTTT. Translating gives CASIHTEAFF.

In this sample, this clonotype turned up a few times. In DNA form, the CDR3 reads TGCGCCAGCAGCCGGGGAAGAGGGGGGGGCAATGAGCAGTTCTTC. This sequence encodes CASSRGRGGGNEQFF. The chain links TRBV4-1 to TRBJ2-1; D possibly corresponds to TRBD2 (7 bases). In germline, CDR1 is MGHRA, CDR2 YSYEKL. Trimming took 4 bases from V and 6 from J, leaving 16 bases between them. CDR3 length: 15 residues.